This TCR beta chain was retrieved from a study of a mutant IDH1 vaccine in newly diagnosed glioma. In the study overall: The start of vaccination came 4-6 weeks after radiotherapy alone, or with temozolomide cycles. Of the patients given treatment, around 60% were male and approximately 38% were female, and a mean age of about 44 years was recorded.

Overall study findings and caveats: Pseudoprogression seemed unlinked to shifts in top peripheral T cell clonotypes.

Time point in this sample: week 5, during vaccination. A 20-mer mutant IDH1 peptide at 300 ug was injected subcutaneously with topical imiquimod. The study enrolled donors with new WHO grade 3 or 4 IDH1-mutant, ATRX-lost astrocytomas. The CDR3 is 14 residues long. In germline, CDR1 is SGHRS, CDR2 YFSETQ. With 4 bases clipped from V and 5 bases from J, the junction kept 6 bases outside the gene matches. Assay used: immunoSEQ multiplex PCR; TCRdb lists only in-frame clones, some missing. The sample records around 40,000 clones, roughly 80% being singletons. As for this clone: Its matching antigen is unknown.

The sequence was collected from a man aged 45 to 65 with glioma. The material sequenced was PBMCs, taken from a glioma patient whose treatment included an IDH1 peptide vaccine. V is TRBV5-1 and J is TRBJ1-5; 7 bases align to TRBD1. The CDR3 region has the DNA TGCGCCAGCAGCCCTGCAGGGGGTTATCAGCCCCAGCATTTT. Residues: CASSPAGGYQPQHF.